This TCR beta chain was profiled in a study of cytomegalovirus exposure and HLA in healthy donors. Overall study: Genetic ancestry analysis placed around 76% of the 410 or so donors that were genotyped in the Caucasian-associated cluster.

The PCR used 60 Vbeta and 13 Jbeta primers. Only in-frame clones appear in the TCRdb table, and some are missing; sequencing was by immunoSEQ multiplex PCR. This table has 55,000 to 80,000 clones, 65% to 80% appearing once. This clone was counted between two and nine times. Trimming removed 0 bases at V and 4 bases at J, with 7 bases between. CDR3 length equals 13 residues. In germline, CDR1 is LNHNV, CDR2 YYDKDF (reference sequence). This rearrangement joins TRBV15 to TRBJ2-7, with D hard to call. The sequenced material came from PBMCs. This TCR derives from a man aged 35-49 years in good health and CMV-seropositive. CDR3 sequence: CATSRDVRYEQYF. In nucleotides, the CDR3 is TGTGCCACCAGCAGAGATGTGAGATACGAGCAGTACTTC.